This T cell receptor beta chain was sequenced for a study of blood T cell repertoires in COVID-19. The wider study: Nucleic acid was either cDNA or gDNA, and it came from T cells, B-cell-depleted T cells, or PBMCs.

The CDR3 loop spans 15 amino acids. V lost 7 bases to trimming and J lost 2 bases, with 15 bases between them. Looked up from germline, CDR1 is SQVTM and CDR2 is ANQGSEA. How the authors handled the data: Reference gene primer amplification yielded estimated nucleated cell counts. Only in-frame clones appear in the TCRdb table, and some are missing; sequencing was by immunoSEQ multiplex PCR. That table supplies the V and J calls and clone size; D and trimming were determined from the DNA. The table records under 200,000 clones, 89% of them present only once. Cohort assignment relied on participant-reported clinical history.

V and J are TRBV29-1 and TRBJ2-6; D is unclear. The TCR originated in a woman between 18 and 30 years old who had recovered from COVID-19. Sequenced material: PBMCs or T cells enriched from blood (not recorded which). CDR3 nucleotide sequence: TGCAGCGCAATGAGGAGTGGTGCTGGGGCCAACGTCCTGACTTTC. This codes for CSAMRSGAGANVLTF.